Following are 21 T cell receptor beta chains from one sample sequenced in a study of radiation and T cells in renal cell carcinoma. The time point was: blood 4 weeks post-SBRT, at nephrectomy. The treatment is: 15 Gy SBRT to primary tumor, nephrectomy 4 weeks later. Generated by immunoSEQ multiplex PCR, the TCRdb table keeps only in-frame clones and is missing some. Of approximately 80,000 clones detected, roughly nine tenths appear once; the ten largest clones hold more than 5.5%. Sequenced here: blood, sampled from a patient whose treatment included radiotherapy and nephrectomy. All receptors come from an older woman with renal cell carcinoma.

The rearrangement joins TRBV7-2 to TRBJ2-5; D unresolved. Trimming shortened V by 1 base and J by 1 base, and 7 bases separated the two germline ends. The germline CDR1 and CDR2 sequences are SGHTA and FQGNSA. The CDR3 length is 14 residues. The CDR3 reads CASSLGRRQETQYF. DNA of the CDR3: TGTGCCAGCAGCTTAGGTCGCCGCCAAGAGACCCAGTACTTC.

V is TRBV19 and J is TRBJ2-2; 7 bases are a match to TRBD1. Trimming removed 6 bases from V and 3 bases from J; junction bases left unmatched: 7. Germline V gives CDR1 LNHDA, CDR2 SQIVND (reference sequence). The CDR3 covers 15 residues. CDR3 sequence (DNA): TGTGCCAGTAGCATGGGACAGACATACACCGGGGAGCTGTTTTTT. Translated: CASSMGQTYTGELFF.

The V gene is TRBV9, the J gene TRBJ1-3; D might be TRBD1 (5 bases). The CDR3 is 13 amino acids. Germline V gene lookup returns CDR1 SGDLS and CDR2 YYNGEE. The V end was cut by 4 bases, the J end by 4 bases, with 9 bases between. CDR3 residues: CASSYRGGNTIYF. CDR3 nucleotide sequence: TGTGCCAGCAGCTACCGGGGGGGAAACACCATATATTTT.

The CDR3 bases are TGTGCCAGCAGCCGGAGACAGGGGCGATCACCCCTCCACTTT. Its protein product is CASSRRQGRSPLHF. V and J are TRBV28 and TRBJ1-6, with 8 nucleotides matching TRBD1. CDR3 length: 14 residues. Germline values: CDR1 MDHEN, CDR2 SYDVKM. V was clipped by 6 bases and J by 10 bases; unmatched bases: 8.

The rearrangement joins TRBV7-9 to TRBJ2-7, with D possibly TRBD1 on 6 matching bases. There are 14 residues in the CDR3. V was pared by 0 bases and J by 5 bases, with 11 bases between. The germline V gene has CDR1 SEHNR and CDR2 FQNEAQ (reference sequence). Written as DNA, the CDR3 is TGTGCCAGCAGCTTAGCCGGGACAAAACACGAGCAGTACTTC. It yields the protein CASSLAGTKHEQYF.

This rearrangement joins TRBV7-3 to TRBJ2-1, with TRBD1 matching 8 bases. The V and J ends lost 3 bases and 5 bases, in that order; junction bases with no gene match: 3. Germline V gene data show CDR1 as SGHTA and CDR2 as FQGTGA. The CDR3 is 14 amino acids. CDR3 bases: TGTGCCAGCAGCTTCAGGGGGCTGGACAATGAGCAGTTCTTC. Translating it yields CASSFRGLDNEQFF.

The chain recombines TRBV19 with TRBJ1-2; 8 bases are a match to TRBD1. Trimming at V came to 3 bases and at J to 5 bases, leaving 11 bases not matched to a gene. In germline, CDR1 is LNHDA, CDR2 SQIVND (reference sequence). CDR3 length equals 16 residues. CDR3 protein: CASSMKGDRGTYGYTF. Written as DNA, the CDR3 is TGTGCCAGTAGTATGAAGGGAGACAGGGGAACTTATGGCTACACCTTC. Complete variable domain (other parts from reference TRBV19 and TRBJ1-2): DGGITQSPKYLFRKEGQNVTLSCEQNLNHDAMYWYRQDPGQGLRLIYYSQIVNDFQKGDIAEGYSVSREKKESFPLTVTSAQKNPTAFYLCASSMKGDRGTYGYTFGSGTRLTVV.

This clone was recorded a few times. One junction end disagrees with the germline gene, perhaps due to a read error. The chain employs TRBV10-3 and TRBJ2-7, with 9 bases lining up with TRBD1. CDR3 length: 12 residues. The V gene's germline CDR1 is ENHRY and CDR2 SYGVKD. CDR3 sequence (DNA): TGTGCCATCAGTGAGGGGACAGGGAAGGCGAACTTC. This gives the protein CAISEGTGKANF.

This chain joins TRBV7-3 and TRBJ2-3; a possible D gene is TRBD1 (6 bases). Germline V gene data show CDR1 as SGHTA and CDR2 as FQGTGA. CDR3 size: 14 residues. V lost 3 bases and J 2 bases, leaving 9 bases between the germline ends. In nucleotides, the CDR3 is TGTGCCAGCAGCTTTAAGGGGGTCACAGATACGCAGTATTTT. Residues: CASSFKGVTDTQYF.

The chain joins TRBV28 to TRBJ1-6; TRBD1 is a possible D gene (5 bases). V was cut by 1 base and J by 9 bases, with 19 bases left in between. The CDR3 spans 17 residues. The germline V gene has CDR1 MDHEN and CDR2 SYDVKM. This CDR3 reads CASSLSGTGISGSPLHF. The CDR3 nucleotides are TGTGCCAGCAGTTTATCCGGGACGGGTATCTCGGGTTCACCCCTCCACTTT.

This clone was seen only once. The CDR3 spells CASSPFSGGPYNEQFF. The CDR3 DNA reads as TGTGCCAGCAGCCCCTTCTCGGGGGGACCTTACAATGAGCAGTTCTTC. This sequence joins TRBV7-8 and TRBJ2-1; 7 bases map to TRBD2. The CDR3 has 16 amino acids. V was clipped by 5 bases and J by 4 bases; unmatched bases: 11. The V gene's germline CDR1 is SGHVS and CDR2 FQNEAQ.

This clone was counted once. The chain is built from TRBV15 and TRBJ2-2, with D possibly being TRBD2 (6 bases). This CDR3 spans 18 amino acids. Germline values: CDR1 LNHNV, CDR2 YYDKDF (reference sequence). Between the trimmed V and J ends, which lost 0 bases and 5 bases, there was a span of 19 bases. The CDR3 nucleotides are TGTGCCACCAGCAGAGAGAGGACCGAGGCGGGGTTTACCGGGGAGCTGTTTTTT. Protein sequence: CATSRERTEAGFTGELFF.

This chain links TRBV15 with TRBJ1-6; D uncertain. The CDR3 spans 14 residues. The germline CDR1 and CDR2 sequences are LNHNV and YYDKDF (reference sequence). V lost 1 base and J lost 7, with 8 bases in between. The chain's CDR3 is CATSRGSGNSPLHF. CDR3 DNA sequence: TGTGCCACCAGCAGAGGATCGGGAAATTCACCCCTCCACTTT.

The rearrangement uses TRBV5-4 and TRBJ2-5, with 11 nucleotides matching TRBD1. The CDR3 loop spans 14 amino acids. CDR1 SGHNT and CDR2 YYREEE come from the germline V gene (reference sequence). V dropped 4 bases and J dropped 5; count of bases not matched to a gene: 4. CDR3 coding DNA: TGTGCCAGCAGCGCGGACAGGGGGCGTGAGACCCAGTACTTC. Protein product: CASSADRGRETQYF.

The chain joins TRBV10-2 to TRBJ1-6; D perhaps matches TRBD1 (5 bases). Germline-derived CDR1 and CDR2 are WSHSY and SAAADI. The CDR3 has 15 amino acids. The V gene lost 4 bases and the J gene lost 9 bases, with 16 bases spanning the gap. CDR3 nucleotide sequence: TGCGCCAGCAGTGCTGTAGGGGATTGGGGTTCACCCCTCCACTTT. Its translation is CASSAVGDWGSPLHF.

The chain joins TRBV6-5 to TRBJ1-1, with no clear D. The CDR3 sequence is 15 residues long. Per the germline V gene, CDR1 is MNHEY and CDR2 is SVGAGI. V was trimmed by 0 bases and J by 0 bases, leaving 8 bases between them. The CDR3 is CASSYSSGLNTEAFF. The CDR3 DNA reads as TGTGCCAGCAGTTACTCTTCTGGCTTGAACACTGAAGCTTTCTTT.

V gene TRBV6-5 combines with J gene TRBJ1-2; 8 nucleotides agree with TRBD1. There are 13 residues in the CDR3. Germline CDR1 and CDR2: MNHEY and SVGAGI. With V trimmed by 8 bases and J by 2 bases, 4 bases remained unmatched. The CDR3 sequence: CASEGTGNYGYTF. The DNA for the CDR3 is TGTGCCAGCGAGGGGACAGGAAACTATGGCTACACCTTC.

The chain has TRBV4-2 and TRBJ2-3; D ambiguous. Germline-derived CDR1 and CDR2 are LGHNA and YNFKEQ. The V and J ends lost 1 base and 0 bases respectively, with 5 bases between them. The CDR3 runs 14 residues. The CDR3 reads CASSQGKSTDTQYF. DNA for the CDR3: TGTGCCAGCAGCCAAGGAAAAAGCACAGATACGCAGTATTTT.

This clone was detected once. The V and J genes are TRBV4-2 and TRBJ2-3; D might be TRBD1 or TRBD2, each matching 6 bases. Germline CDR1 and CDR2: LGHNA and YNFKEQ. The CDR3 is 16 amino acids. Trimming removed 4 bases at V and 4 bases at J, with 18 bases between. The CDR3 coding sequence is TGTGCCAGCAGCCTCAAAAAGGGGGGTCTCCCAGATACGCAGTATTTT. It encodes CASSLKKGGLPDTQYF.

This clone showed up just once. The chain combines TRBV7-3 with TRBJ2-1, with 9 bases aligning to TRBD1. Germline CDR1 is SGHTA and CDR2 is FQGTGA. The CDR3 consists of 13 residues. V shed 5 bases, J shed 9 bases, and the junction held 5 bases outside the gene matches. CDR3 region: CASSRGQGGEQFF. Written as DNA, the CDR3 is TGTGCCAGCAGCCGGGGACAGGGTGGTGAGCAGTTCTTC.

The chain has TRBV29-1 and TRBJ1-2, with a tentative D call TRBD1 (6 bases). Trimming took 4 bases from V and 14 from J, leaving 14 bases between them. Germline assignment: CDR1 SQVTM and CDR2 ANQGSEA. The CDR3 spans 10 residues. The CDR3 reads CSVVQGWGTF. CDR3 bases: TGCAGCGTTGTGCAGGGGTGGGGGACCTTC.